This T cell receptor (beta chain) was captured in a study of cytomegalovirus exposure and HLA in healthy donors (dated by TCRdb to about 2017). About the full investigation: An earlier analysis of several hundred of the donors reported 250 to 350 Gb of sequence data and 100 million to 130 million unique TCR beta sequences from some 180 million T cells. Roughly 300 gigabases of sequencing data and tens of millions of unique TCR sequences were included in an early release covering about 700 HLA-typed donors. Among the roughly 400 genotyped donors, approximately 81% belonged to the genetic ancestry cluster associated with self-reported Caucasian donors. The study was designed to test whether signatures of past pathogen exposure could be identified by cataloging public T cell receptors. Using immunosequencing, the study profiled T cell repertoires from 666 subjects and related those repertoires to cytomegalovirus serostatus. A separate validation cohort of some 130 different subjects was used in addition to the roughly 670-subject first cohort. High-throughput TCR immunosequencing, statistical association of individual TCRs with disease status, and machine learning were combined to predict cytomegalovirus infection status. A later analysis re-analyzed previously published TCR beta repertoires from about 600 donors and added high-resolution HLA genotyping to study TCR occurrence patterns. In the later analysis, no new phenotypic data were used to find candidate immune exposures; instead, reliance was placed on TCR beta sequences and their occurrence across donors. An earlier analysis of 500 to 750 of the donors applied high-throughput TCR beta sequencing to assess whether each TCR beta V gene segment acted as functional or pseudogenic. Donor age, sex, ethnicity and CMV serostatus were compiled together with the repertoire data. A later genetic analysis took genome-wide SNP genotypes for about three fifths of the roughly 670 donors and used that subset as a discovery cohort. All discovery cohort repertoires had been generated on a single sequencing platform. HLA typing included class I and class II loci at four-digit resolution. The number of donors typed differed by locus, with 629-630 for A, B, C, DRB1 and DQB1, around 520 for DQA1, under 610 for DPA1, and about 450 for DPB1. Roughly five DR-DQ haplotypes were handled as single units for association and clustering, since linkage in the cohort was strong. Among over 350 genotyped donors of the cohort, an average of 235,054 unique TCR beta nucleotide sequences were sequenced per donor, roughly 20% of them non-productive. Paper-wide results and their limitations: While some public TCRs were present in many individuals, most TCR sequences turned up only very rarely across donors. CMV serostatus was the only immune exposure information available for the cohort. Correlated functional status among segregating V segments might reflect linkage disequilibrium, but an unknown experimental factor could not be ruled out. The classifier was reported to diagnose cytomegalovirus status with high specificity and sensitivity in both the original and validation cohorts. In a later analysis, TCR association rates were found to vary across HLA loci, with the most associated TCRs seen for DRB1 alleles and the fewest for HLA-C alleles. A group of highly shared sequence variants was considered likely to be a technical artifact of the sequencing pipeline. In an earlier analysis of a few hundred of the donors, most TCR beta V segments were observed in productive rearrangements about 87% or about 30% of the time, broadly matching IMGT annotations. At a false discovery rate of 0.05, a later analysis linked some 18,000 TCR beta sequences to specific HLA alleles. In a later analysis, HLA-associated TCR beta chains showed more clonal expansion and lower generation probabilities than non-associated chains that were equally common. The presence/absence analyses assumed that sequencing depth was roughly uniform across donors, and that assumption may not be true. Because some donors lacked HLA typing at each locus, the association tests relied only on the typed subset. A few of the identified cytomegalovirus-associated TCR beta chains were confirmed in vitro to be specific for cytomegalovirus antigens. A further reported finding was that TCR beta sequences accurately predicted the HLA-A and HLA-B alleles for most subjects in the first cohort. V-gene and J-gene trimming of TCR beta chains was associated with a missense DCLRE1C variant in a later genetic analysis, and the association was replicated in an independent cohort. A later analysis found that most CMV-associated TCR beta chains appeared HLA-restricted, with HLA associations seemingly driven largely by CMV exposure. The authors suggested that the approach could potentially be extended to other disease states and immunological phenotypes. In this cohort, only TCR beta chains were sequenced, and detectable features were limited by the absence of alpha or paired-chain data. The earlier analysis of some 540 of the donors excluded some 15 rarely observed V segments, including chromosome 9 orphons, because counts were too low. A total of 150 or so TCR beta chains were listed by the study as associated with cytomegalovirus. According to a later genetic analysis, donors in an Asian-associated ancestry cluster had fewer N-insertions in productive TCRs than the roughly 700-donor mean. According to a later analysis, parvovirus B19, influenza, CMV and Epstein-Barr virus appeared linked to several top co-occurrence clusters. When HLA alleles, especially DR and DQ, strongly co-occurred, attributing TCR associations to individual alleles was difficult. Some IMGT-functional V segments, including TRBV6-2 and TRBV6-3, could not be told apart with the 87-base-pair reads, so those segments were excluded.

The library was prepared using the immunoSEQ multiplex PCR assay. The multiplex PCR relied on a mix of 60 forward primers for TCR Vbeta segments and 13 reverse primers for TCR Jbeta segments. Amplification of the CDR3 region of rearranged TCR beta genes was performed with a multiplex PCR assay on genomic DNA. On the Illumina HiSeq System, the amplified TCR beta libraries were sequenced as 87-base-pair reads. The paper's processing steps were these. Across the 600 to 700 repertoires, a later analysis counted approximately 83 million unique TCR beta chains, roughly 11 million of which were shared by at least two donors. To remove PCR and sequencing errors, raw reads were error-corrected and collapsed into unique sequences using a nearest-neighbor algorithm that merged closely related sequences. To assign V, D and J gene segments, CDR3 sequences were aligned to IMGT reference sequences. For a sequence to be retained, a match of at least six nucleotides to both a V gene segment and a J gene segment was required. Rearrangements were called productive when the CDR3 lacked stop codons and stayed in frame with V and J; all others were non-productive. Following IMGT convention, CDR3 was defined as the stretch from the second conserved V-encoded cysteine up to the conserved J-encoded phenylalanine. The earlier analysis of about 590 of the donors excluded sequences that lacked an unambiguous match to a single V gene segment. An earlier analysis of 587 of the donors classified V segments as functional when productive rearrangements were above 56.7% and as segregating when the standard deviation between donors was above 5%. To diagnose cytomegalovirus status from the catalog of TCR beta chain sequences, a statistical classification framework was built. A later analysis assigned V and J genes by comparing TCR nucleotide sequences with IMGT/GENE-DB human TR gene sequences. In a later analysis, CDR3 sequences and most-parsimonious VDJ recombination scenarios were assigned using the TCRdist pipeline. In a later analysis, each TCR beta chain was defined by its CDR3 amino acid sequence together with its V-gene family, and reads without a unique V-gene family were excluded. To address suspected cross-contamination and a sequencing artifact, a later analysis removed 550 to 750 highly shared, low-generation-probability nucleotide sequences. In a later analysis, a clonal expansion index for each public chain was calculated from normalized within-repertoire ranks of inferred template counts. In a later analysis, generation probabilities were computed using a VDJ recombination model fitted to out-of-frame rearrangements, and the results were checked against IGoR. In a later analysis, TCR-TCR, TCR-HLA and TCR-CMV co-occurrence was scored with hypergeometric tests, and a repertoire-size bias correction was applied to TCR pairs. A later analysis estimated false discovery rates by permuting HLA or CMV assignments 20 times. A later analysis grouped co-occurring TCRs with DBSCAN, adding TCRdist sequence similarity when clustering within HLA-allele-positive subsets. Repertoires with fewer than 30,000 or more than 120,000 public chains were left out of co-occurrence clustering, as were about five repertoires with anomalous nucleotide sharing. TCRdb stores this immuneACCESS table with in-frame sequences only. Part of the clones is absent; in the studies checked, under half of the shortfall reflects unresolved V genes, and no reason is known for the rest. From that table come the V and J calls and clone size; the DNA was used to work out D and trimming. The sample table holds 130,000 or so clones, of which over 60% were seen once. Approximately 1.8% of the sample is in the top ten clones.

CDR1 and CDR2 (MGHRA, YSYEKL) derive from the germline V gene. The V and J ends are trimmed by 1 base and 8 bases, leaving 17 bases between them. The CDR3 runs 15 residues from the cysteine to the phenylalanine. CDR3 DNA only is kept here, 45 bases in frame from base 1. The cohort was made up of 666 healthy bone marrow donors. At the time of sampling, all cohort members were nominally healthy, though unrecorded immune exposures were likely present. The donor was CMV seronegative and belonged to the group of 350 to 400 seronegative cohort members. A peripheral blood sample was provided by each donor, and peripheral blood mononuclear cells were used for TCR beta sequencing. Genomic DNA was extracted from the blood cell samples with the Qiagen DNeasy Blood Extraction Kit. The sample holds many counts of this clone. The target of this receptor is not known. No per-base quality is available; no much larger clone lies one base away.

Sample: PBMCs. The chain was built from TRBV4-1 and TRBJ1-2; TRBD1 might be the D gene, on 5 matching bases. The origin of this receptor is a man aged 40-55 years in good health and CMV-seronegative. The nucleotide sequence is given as TGCGCCAGCAGCCAAGGAGTCAAAGGGGTAGGGGGCTACACCTTC. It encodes CASSQGVKGVGGYTF.